This T cell receptor (beta chain) was captured in a study of identical twins. This clonotype was seen a single time. TCRdb reanalysed the 5' RACE reads using MiXCR and keeps one entry per CDR3 protein. The data contain more than 1.5 million distinct CDR3 sequences, less than 40% of them seen just once; the ten biggest clones take up 0.27%. This clonotype was sampled from a newborn girl in good health. Sequencing was carried out using cord blood.

The CDR3 DNA sequence: TGTGCCACCAGCAGAGCACCGGGACAGGGGGCCGCAGATACGCAGTATTTT. Translation: CATSRAPGQGAADTQYF. This rearrangement joins TRBV15 to TRBJ2-3; 12 bases map to TRBD1. This CDR3 region has 17 residues. J gave up 4 bases and V 1 base, and 6 bases lay outside the gene matches. Per the germline V gene, CDR1 is LNHNV and CDR2 is YYDKDF (reference sequence). The full variable domain, rest sourced from reference TRBV15 and TRBJ2-3, is DAMVIQNPRYQVTQFGKPVTLSCSQTLNHNVMYWYQQKSSQAPKLLFHYYDKDFNNEADTPDNFQSRRPNTSFCFLDIRSPGLGDTAMYLCATSRAPGQGAADTQYFGPGTRLTVL.